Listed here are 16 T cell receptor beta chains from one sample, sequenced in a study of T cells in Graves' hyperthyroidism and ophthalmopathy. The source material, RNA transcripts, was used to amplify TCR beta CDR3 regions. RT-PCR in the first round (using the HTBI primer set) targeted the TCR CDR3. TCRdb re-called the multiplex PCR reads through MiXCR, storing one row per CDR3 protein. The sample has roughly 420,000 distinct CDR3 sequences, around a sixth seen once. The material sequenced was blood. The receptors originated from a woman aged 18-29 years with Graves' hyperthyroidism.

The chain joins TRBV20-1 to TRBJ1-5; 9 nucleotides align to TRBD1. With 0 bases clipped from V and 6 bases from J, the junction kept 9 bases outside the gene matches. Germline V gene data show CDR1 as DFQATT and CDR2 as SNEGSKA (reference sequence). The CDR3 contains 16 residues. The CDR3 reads CSARESGQGLRQPQHF. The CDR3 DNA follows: TGCAGTGCTAGAGAATCGGGACAGGGTCTCCGTCAGCCCCAGCATTTT.

CDR3 nucleotide sequence: TGTGCCAGCTTCCCTGGGGGTGTCAACACTGAAGCTTTCTTT. Translation: CASFPGGVNTEAFF. The chain carries TRBV28 and TRBJ1-1; possibly TRBD1 for D (5 bases). This CDR3 has 14 amino acids. Germline CDR1 reads MDHEN; CDR2 reads SYDVKM. V shed 8 bases and J shed 2 bases, with 15 bases lying between them.

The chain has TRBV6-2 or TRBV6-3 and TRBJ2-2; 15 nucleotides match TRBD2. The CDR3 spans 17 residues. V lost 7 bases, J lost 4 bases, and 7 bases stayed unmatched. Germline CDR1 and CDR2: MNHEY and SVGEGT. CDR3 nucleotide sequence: TGTGCCAGCACCGGGACTAGCGGGAGGTTACGCACCGGGGAGCTGTTTTTT. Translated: CASTGTSGRLRTGELFF.

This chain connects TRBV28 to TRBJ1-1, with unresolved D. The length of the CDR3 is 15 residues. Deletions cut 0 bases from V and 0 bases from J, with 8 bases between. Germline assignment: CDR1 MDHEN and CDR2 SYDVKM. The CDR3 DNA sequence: TGTGCCAGCAGTTTATGGGGCAACATGAACACTGAAGCTTTCTTT. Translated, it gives CASSLWGNMNTEAFF.

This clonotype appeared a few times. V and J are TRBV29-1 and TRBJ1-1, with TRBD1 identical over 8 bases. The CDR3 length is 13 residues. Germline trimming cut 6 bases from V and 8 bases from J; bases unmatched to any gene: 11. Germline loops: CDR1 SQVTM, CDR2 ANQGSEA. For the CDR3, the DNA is TGCAGCGTAAACAGGGGGTCGAGGTTAGAAGCTTTCTTT. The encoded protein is CSVNRGSRLEAFF.

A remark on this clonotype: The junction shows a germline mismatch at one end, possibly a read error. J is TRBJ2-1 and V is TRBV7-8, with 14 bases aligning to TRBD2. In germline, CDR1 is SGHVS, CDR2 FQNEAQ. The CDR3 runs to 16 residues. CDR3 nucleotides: TGTGCCAGCAGCTCGGAGGGACTAGCGGGGGAATATGAGCAGTCCTTC. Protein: CASSSEGLAGEYEQSF.

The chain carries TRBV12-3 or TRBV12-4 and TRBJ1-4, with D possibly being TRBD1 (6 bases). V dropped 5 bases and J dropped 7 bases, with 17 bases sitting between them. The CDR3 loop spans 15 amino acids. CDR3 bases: TGTGCCAGCAGTGTCGGGGGGCGGGCTGGTGAAAAACTGTTTTTT. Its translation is CASSVGGRAGEKLFF.

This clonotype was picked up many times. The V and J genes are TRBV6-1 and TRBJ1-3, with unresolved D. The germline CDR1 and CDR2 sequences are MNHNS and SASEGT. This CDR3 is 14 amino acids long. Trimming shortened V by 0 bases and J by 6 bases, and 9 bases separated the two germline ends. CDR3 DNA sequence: TGTGCCAGCAGTGAAGCGAGGGATCTAAACACCATATATTTT. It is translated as CASSEARDLNTIYF.

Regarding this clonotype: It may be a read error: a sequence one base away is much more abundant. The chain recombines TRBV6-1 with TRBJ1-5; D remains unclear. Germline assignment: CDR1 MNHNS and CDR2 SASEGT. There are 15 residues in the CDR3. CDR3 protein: CASGEFIDGDQPQHF. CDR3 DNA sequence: TGTGCCAGCGGTGAATTTATTGACGGGGATCAGCCCCAGCATTTT.

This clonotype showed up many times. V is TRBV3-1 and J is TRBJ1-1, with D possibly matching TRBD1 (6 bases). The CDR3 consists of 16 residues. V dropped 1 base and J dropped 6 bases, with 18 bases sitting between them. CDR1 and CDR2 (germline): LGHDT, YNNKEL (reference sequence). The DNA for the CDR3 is TGTGCCAGCAGCCAAGTTGTCGGCAGGGGAGCTCCTGAAGCTTTCTTT. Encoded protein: CASSQVVGRGAPEAFF.

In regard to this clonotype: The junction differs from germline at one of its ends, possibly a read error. This CDR3 is CASSLERRTGELFF. Written as DNA, the CDR3 is TGTGCCAGCAGCTTGGAGCGGCGCACCGGGGAGCTGTTTTTT. The chain links TRBV5-1 to TRBJ2-2, with D possibly being TRBD2 (5 bases). The CDR3 spans 14 residues. Germline assignment: CDR1 SGHRS and CDR2 YFSETQ.

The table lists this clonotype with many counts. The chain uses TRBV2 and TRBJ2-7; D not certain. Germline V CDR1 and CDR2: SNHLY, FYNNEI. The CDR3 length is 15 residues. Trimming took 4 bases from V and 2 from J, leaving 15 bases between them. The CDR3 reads CASSVWQVVTYEQYF. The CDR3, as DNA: TGTGCCAGCAGTGTTTGGCAAGTCGTAACCTACGAGCAGTACTTC.

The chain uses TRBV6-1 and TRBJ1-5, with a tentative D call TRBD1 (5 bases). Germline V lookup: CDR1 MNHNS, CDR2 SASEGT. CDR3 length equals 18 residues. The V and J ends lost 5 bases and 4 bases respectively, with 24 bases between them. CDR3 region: CASSFNPGETSLNQPQHF. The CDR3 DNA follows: TGTGCCAGCAGTTTCAACCCGGGGGAAACTTCGCTTAATCAGCCCCAGCATTTT.

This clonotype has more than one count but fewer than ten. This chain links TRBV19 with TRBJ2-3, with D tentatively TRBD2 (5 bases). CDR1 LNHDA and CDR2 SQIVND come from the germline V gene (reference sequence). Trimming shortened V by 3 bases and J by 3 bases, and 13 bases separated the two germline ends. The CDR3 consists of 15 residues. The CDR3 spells CASSILTRGTDTQYF. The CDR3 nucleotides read TGTGCCAGTAGTATTCTGACACGGGGAACAGATACGCAGTATTTT.

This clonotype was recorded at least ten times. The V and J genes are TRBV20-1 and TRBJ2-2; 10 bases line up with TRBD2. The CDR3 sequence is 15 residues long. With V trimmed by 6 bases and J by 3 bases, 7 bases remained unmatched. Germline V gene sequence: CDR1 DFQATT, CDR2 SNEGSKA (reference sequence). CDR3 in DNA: TGCAGTGCCCATACTAGCGGGGATTACACCGGGGAGCTGTTTTTT. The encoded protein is CSAHTSGDYTGELFF.

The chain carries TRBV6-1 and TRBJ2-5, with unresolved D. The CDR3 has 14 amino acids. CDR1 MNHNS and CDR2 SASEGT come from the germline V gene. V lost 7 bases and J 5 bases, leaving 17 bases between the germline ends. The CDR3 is CASTQSKVSETQYF. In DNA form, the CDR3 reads TGTGCCAGCACCCAAAGCAAGGTTTCGGAGACCCAGTACTTC.